These T cell receptor beta chains were read from a single sample in a study of blood T cell repertoires in COVID-19. Measured with immunoSEQ multiplex PCR; TCRdb has only the in-frame clones, and not every one. The sample carries under 500,000 clones, roughly 87% recorded once. Sequenced sample: PBMCs or T cells enriched from blood (not recorded which). Source of these receptors: a young woman with acute COVID-19. The CDR3 runs from the conserved cysteine through the conserved F or W. D genes are given only for firm matches. Clone size is given for some rows only: seen once, a few or many times, or a class if the clone is expanded.

TRBJ2-1 | TRBV9 | TRBD2 | NA | 15 | TGTGCCAGCAGCGTAGGGTCGACTAGCGGGAATGAGCAGTTCTTC | CASSVGSTSGNEQFF
TRBJ1-2 | TRBV24-1 | NA | once | 13 | TGTGCCACCAGTGACCGACAGGACTATGGCTACACCTTC | CATSDRQDYGYTF
TRBJ2-2 | TRBV9 | TRBD1 | NA | 15 | TGTGCCAGCAGCGTGGACAGGGGGAGCACCGGGGAGCTGTTTTTT | CASSVDRGSTGELFF
TRBJ1-3 | TRBV6-6 | TRBD1 | NA | 16 | TGTGCCAGCAGTTACGCCCTCGGGACAGATGGAAACACCATATATTTT | CASSYALGTDGNTIYF
TRBJ1-1 | TRBV20-1 | NA | NA | 13 | TGCAGTGCTAGTGGGGCTGGTTACACTGAAGCTTTCTTT | CSASGAGYTEAFF
TRBJ2-1 | TRBV27 | NA | NA | 12 | TGTGCCACCTTAAACAAGTACAATGAGCAGTTCTTC | CATLNKYNEQFF
TRBJ1-5 | TRBV10-2 | NA | NA | 14 | TGCGCCAGCAGGGAGACAGGCGCTAATCAGCCCCAGCATTTT | CASRETGANQPQHF
TRBJ2-7 | TRBV7-9 | TRBD1 | NA | 13 | TGTGCCAGCAGTCAAAGGGGGCGGAGGGAGCAGTACTTC | CASSQRGRREQYF
TRBJ2-7 | TRBV19 | NA | NA | 12 | TGTGCCAGTAGGCGTCCGTTCTACGAGCAGTACTTC | CASRRPFYEQYF
TRBJ1-6 | TRBV6-5 | NA | few | 13 | TGTGCCAGCCTACAGGGTTATAATTCACCCCTCCACTTT | CASLQGYNSPLHF
TRBJ1-2 | TRBV6-5 | TRBD1 | NA | 14 | TGTGCCAGCAGTTCCCAGGGGGGTCACTATGGCTACACCTTC | CASSSQGGHYGYTF
TRBJ1-3 | TRBV7-9 | NA | NA | 16 | TGTGCCAGCAGCTTAGAACTCTCGAGCTCTGGAAACACCATATATTTT | CASSLELSSSGNTIYF
TRBJ1-4 | TRBV11-2 | TRBD1 | NA | 16 | TGTGCCAGCAGCTTTGGGTTAGGGGGCCACGGAGAAAAACTGTTTTTT | CASSFGLGGHGEKLFF